What follows are 12 T cell receptor beta chains derived from one specimen sequenced in a study of glioma-infiltrating T cells. Amplification of TCR alpha and beta CDR3 regions from RNA used iRepertoire nested multiplex PCR. TCRdb analysed the multiplex PCR reads with MiXCR anew, one entry per CDR3 protein. The top ten clones hold roughly 45% of a sample with roughly 100,000 distinct CDR3 sequences, about 28% of them seen once. Material: glioma tissue, nonneoplastic brain tissue, or PBMCs (not recorded which). These receptors were taken from a human donor with low-grade glioma or glioblastoma, undergoing nonglioma brain surgery, or in good health (not recorded which).

As to this clonotype: With a much larger clone just one base away, this may be a read error. The chain carries TRBV20-1 and TRBJ1-6, with D maybe TRBD1 (5 bases). The CDR3 has 19 residues. The ends were cut back, 0 bases at V and 4 bases at J, with 22 bases in the middle. The V gene's germline CDR1 is DFQATT and CDR2 SNEGSKA (reference sequence). The CDR3 DNA is TGCAGTGCTAGAGACCAACAATCCGGGACTGGAAGATATAATTCACCCCTCCACTTT. Its translation is CSARDQQSGTGRYNSPLHF.

This clonotype showed up many times. The chain has TRBV25-1 and TRBJ2-1, with a weak D call TRBD1 (6 bases). Trimming took 4 bases from V and 4 from J, leaving 11 bases between them. CDR1 and CDR2 (germline): MGHDK, SYGVNS. The length of the CDR3 is 14 residues. CDR3 DNA sequence: TGTGCCAGCAGTGCAGGGGTTAGGTACAATGAGCAGTTCTTC. This encodes CASSAGVRYNEQFF.

Regarding this clonotype: This sequence may be a read error, since a much larger clone differs from it by one base. The V and J genes are TRBV7-2 and TRBJ1-2, with TRBD1 identical over 7 bases. The CDR3 runs to 12 residues. The germline V gene has CDR1 SGHTA and CDR2 FQGNSA. Here the CDR3 DNA reads TGTGCCAGCAGCCCTGACAGGGCCGGCTGCACCTTC. It encodes CASSPDRAGCTF.

Points on this clonotype: This could be a read error, since a much larger clone is one nucleotide away. The chain is built from TRBV7-8 and TRBJ2-1, with TRBD2 as a possible D gene (5 bases). This CDR3 spans 15 amino acids. The V end lost 4 bases, the J end lost 3 bases, and 13 bases lay between the germline ends. In germline, CDR1 is SGHVS, CDR2 FQNEAQ. The CDR3 loop reads CASSSRGRNYNEQFF. The CDR3 DNA reads as TGTGCCAGCAGCTCCCGAGGGCGAAACTACAATGAGCAGTTCTTC.

This clonotype was observed many times. This sequence joins TRBV20-1 and TRBJ1-2; D gene unclear. V lost 3 bases and J lost 1, with 15 bases in between. Germline V CDR1 and CDR2: DFQATT, SNEGSKA (reference sequence). There are 15 residues in the CDR3. The CDR3 region has the DNA TGCAGTGCTAGGGATAAGATTCGGAATAACTATGGCTACACCTTC. The encoded protein is CSARDKIRNNYGYTF.

With regard to this clonotype: A much larger clone differs from this one at a single base, so this may be a read error. The V gene is TRBV20-1, the J gene TRBJ1-2; 7 nucleotides line up with TRBD1. The CDR3 covers 14 residues. Germline assignment: CDR1 DFQATT and CDR2 SNEGSKA (reference sequence). The CDR3 here is CGARPGQRHYGYTF. In DNA, the CDR3 is TGCGGTGCTAGGCCGGGACAGCGTCACTATGGCTACACCTTC.

As concerns this clonotype: A much larger clone is a single base away; this may be a read error. This rearrangement joins TRBV6-2 or TRBV6-3 to TRBJ2-5, with 10 bases aligning to TRBD2. CDR3 length: 14 amino acids. From germline, CDR1 is MNHEY and CDR2 SVGEGT. CDR3 DNA: TGTGCCAGCAGTTCAGCGGGGGGGAAAGAGACCCAGCACTTC. As protein: CASSSAGGKETQHF.

This clonotype was counted a few times. The chain carries TRBV5-4 and TRBJ1-1; D might be TRBD1 (5 bases). Germline CDR1 reads SGHNT; CDR2 reads YYREEE (reference sequence). The CDR3 is made up of 13 amino acids. Between the trimmed V and J ends, which lost 4 bases and 3 bases, there was a span of 10 bases. CDR3 nucleotides: TGTGCCAGCAGCCCGGGGCGGGACACTGAAGCTTTCTTT. It translates to CASSPGRDTEAFF.

This chain joins TRBV7-9 and TRBJ2-1; possibly TRBD2 for D (6 bases). The CDR3 has 13 amino acids. V was cut by 0 bases and J by 10 bases, with 10 bases left in between. The germline V gene encodes CDR1 SEHNR and CDR2 FQNEAQ (reference sequence). The CDR3 sequence: CASSLALGGEQFF. CDR3 in DNA: TGTGCCAGCAGCTTAGCGCTGGGGGGAGAGCAGTTCTTC.

This clonotype was detected ten times or more. CDR3 DNA sequence: TGTGCCAGCAGTTACCTACCGGGTTTAAATGGCTACACCTTC. This codes for CASSYLPGLNGYTF. The chain is built from TRBV6-2 or TRBV6-3 and TRBJ1-2; D is ambiguous. Germline V gives CDR1 MNHEY, CDR2 SVGEGT. The CDR3 is made up of 14 amino acids. V was pared by 2 bases and J by 6 bases, with 13 bases between.

This clonotype was detected ten times or more. The V call is TRBV28, the J call TRBJ2-7; D is possibly TRBD1 (5 bases). V lost 6 bases and J 3 bases, leaving 21 bases between the germline ends. The CDR3 runs to 16 residues. Germline V CDR1 and CDR2: MDHEN, SYDVKM. The CDR3 DNA sequence: TGTGCCAGCAGCCCCCTCGACAGCACCAAAGGCTACGAGCAGTACTTC. Translation: CASSPLDSTKGYEQYF.

V usage is TRBV12-3 or TRBV12-4 and J usage is TRBJ1-1, with 10 bases that match TRBD1. V trimming: 3 bases; J trimming: 5 bases; junction bases outside the gene matches: 9. This CDR3 has 16 amino acids. In DNA, the CDR3 is TGTGCCAGCAGTTTTAGACAGGGGGCAGTTTGGACTGAAGCTTTCTTT. It encodes CASSFRQGAVWTEAFF.